The 24 T cell receptor beta chains listed next were all sequenced from one sample in a study of T cell clones after liver transplantation. Clones were read by immunoSEQ multiplex PCR, and TCRdb kept only the in-frame ones, dropping some. The profile covers about 75,000 clones, with 84% appearing a single time and around 2.2% taken by the ten largest. Sequenced here: CD4+ T cells from blood, sampled 48 months after liver transplant. The receptors originated from a human patient who received a liver transplant. The graft donor may have given rise to some T cells.

As DNA, the CDR3 is TGTGCCAGCAGTCCCATCGACCGGGGTAAAGAGACCCAGTACTTC. Translating gives CASSPIDRGKETQYF. The V gene is TRBV27, the J gene TRBJ2-5, with a tentative D call TRBD2 (5 bases). The CDR3 extends over 15 amino acids. Trimming removed 5 bases from V and 3 bases from J, with 16 bases in between. The germline CDR1 and CDR2 sequences are MNHEY and SMNVEV (reference sequence).

The chain joins TRBV5-1 to TRBJ2-3; 8 bases align to TRBD1. The ends lost 4 bases at V and 6 bases at J; junction bases unmatched: 4. The germline V gene has CDR1 SGHRS and CDR2 YFSETQ. This CDR3 comprises 13 residues. CDR3 DNA: TGCGCCAGCAGCGGCACAGGGGGGGATACGCAGTATTTT. Translation gives CASSGTGGDTQYF.

V usage is TRBV4-2 and J usage is TRBJ1-2; 8 bases line up with TRBD1. The trim removed 3 bases at V and 0 bases at J, leaving 6 bases unmatched. This CDR3 region has 16 residues. The germline V gene has CDR1 LGHNA and CDR2 YNFKEQ. The CDR3 sequence: CASSHLGQGANYGYTF. The CDR3 DNA is TGTGCCAGCAGCCACCTTGGACAGGGAGCTAACTATGGCTACACCTTC.

The genes are TRBV7-9 and TRBJ1-5; D uncertain. V shed 8 bases and J shed 1 base, with 6 bases lying between them. Germline CDR1 is SEHNR and CDR2 is FQNEAQ (reference sequence). The CDR3 is 12 residues long. The CDR3 reads CASQGSNQPQHF. For the CDR3, the DNA is TGTGCCAGCCAAGGGAGCAATCAGCCCCAGCATTTT.

This rearrangement joins TRBV7-2 to TRBJ2-4, with a possible D match to TRBD2 (5 bases). Germline CDR1 SGHTA, CDR2 FQGNSA. V was trimmed by 2 bases and J by 6 bases, leaving 11 bases between them. CDR3 length: 14 amino acids. CDR3 protein: CASSLSPGGNIQYF. The DNA of the CDR3 is TGTGCCAGCAGCTTAAGTCCAGGAGGAAACATTCAGTACTTC.

This chain joins TRBV5-1 and TRBJ1-2; TRBD1 matches 10 bases. The CDR3 spans 15 residues. Unmatched junction bases numbered 6, after V lost 1 base and J lost 6 bases. Germline-derived CDR1 and CDR2 are SGHRS and YFSETQ. The CDR3 reads CASSLQGDRGDGYTF. The CDR3 DNA follows: TGCGCCAGCAGCTTGCAGGGGGACAGGGGCGATGGCTACACCTTC.

This chain connects TRBV7-2 to TRBJ1-4; 9 nucleotides match TRBD1. Germline V lookup: CDR1 SGHTA, CDR2 FQGNSA. V shed 0 bases, J shed 6 bases, and the junction held 2 bases outside the gene matches. The CDR3 is 15 amino acids. This CDR3 is CASSLAGTGHEKLFF. DNA for the CDR3: TGTGCCAGCAGCTTAGCGGGGACAGGGCATGAAAAACTGTTTTTT.

V usage is TRBV19 and J usage is TRBJ2-2, with D perhaps being TRBD1 or TRBD2 (5 bases each). The germline V gene encodes CDR1 LNHDA and CDR2 SQIVND (reference sequence). The CDR3 extends over 14 amino acids. V was pared by 3 bases and J by 7 bases, with 12 bases between. The CDR3 sequence is CASSIRGAGGELFF. The CDR3 nucleotides read TGTGCCAGTAGTATTCGAGGGGCAGGCGGGGAGCTGTTTTTT.

This clone was seen only once. This sequence joins TRBV6-5 and TRBJ1-5; no firm D call. Trimming took 11 bases from V and 2 from J, leaving 16 bases between them. Germline V lookup: CDR1 MNHEY, CDR2 SVGAGI. This CDR3 region has 14 residues. CDR3 sequence: CASWREQGNQPQHF. CDR3 in DNA: TGTGCCTCCTGGAGGGAGCAGGGCAATCAGCCCCAGCATTTT.

The rearrangement uses TRBV6-5 and TRBJ1-1; no reliable D call. This CDR3 is built from 14 residues. Trimming took off 7 bases at V and 3 bases at J, with 15 bases between the two ends. Germline-derived CDR1 and CDR2 are MNHEY and SVGAGI. CDR3 amino acids: CASTKRRGYTEAFF. The DNA for the CDR3 is TGTGCCAGCACAAAAAGGCGCGGGTACACTGAAGCTTTCTTT.

This clone is labeled medium-sized (0.01 to 0.1%). V and J are TRBV19 and TRBJ1-5; the D is unclear. The CDR3 length is 14 residues. CDR1 and CDR2 from the germline V gene are LNHDA and SQIVND (reference sequence). V lost 5 bases, J lost 1 base, and 9 bases lay in between. For the CDR3, the DNA is TGTGCCAGTAGTCTCAAGGCGAGCAATCAGCCCCAGCATTTT. The encoded protein is CASSLKASNQPQHF.

In this sample, this clone is medium-sized. This chain links TRBV28 with TRBJ2-4, with 8 bases matching TRBD2. J gave up 6 bases and V 3 bases, and 4 bases lay outside the gene matches. In germline, CDR1 is MDHEN, CDR2 SYDVKM. The CDR3 spans 14 residues. The CDR3 nucleotides are TGTGCCAGCAGTTTCGGGGGGGCTCTAAACATTCAGTACTTC. Translation gives CASSFGGALNIQYF.

Regarding this clone: A junction boundary mismatches the germline segment, possibly from a read error. The rearrangement links TRBV2 to TRBJ2-7; D is unclear. This CDR3 region has 12 residues. The germline CDR1 and CDR2 sequences are SNHLY and FYNNEI. For the CDR3, the DNA is TGTGCCAGCAGCGAAGCATACTACGAGCAGTACTTC. Its protein product is CASSEAYYEQYF.

This clone was picked up a small number of times. The chain uses TRBV6-5 and TRBJ2-7, with no clear D. Trimming stripped 2 bases from V and 1 base from J, with 12 bases between. Germline assignment: CDR1 MNHEY and CDR2 SVGAGI. CDR3 size: 15 residues. The CDR3 reads CASSYLSQASYEQYF. The CDR3 coding sequence is TGTGCCAGCAGTTACCTCTCCCAGGCTTCCTACGAGCAGTACTTC.

The chain is built from TRBV28 and TRBJ2-7; perhaps TRBD2 as D (7 bases). Germline-derived CDR1 and CDR2 are MDHEN and SYDVKM. This CDR3 has 15 amino acids. Trimming stripped 6 bases from V and 0 bases from J, with 15 bases between. The CDR3: CASRNRGAHSYEQYF. CDR3 DNA sequence: TGTGCCAGCAGGAACCGGGGGGCTCACTCCTACGAGCAGTACTTC.

This chain joins TRBV7-2 and TRBJ1-5; D may be TRBD1 (6 bases). CDR1 SGHTA and CDR2 FQGNSA come from the germline V gene. With 0 bases removed from V and 6 bases from J, the gap between germline ends came to 12 bases. The CDR3 sequence is 15 residues long. CDR3 in DNA: TGTGCCAGCAGCTTAGCGGGGGGCCCTAGTCAGCCCCAGCATTTT. It encodes CASSLAGGPSQPQHF.

V usage is TRBV18 and J usage is TRBJ1-5; tentatively, D is TRBD1 (6 bases). Germline assignment: CDR1 KGHSH and CDR2 LQKENI. CDR3 length: 14 amino acids. Trimming shortened V by 6 bases and J by 2 bases, and 11 bases separated the two germline ends. The CDR3 nucleotides are TGTGCCAGCTCGCCCTCAGGGGGCAATCAGCCCCAGCATTTT. It yields the protein CASSPSGGNQPQHF.

The chain joins TRBV10-3 to TRBJ1-5; D is perhaps TRBD1 (5 bases). CDR1 ENHRY and CDR2 SYGVKD come from the germline V gene. The CDR3 is 15 amino acids. Trimming removed 5 bases from V and 4 bases from J, with 15 bases in between. CDR3: CAISPTGTDNQPQHF. CDR3 DNA: TGTGCCATCAGTCCTACCGGGACGGATAATCAGCCCCAGCATTTT.

The V gene is TRBV7-8, the J gene TRBJ2-1; a possible D gene is TRBD2 (6 bases). The CDR3 spans 15 residues. Per the germline V gene, CDR1 is SGHVS and CDR2 is FQNEAQ. V gave up 1 base and J gave up 0 bases, with 7 bases separating them. CDR3 DNA sequence: TGTGCCAGCAGCTTAGACGGGAGCTCCTACAATGAGCAGTTCTTC. Amino acids: CASSLDGSSYNEQFF.

The chain employs TRBV27 and TRBJ1-2; 10 bases fit TRBD1. The CDR3 is 14 amino acids. Germline CDR1 reads MNHEY; CDR2 reads SMNVEV (reference sequence). Trimming at V came to 5 bases and at J to 8 bases, leaving 8 bases not matched to a gene. The CDR3 sequence is CASSPSGDRGGYTF. In DNA form, the CDR3 reads TGTGCCAGCAGTCCCTCCGGGGACAGGGGAGGCTACACCTTC.

The V call is TRBV5-4, the J call TRBJ2-1, with TRBD1 matching 11 bases. Germline lookup yields CDR1 SGHNT and CDR2 YYREEE (reference sequence). V was pared by 4 bases and J by 8 bases, with 11 bases of the junction left unmatched. The CDR3 totals 16 residues. In DNA form, the CDR3 reads TGTGCCAGCAGCAAGGGAGGACAGGGGGCTGCCGATGAGCAGTTCTTC. Protein sequence: CASSKGGQGAADEQFF.

V gene TRBV5-6 combines with J gene TRBJ2-1; 8 nucleotides line up with TRBD1. The CDR3 runs 15 residues. CDR1 is SGHDT and CDR2 is YYEEEE in the germline V gene. Unmatched junction bases numbered 6, after V lost 4 bases and J lost 3 bases. CDR3 loop: CASSLQGGLYNEQFF. As DNA, the CDR3 is TGTGCCAGCAGCCTACAGGGGGGCCTCTACAATGAGCAGTTCTTC.

The V gene is TRBV29-1, the J gene TRBJ2-1; D is undetermined. V lost 2 bases and J lost 0, with 8 bases in between. There are 14 residues in the CDR3. Germline CDR1 SQVTM, CDR2 ANQGSEA. CDR3: CSVENRNSYNEQFF. The CDR3 DNA sequence: TGCAGCGTTGAAAATCGGAACTCCTACAATGAGCAGTTCTTC.

The chain joins TRBV5-1 to TRBJ2-1; a weak D match, TRBD2 (5 bases). Trimming shortened V by 0 bases and J by 4 bases, and 11 bases separated the two germline ends. The germline V gene encodes CDR1 SGHRS and CDR2 YFSETQ. This CDR3 has 15 amino acids. CDR3 in amino acids: CASSLGGSEYNEQFF. DNA for the CDR3: TGCGCCAGCAGCTTGGGAGGGAGCGAATACAATGAGCAGTTCTTC. Filled out from reference TRBV5-1 and TRBJ2-1, the complete variable domain reads KAGVTQTPRYLIKTRGQQVTLSCSPISGHRSVSWYQQTPGQGLQFLFEYFSETQRNKGNFPGRFSGRQFSNSRSEMNVSTLELGDSALYLCASSLGGSEYNEQFFGPGTRLTVL.